A selection of T cell receptor beta chains follows, all from one sample in a study of Graves' ophthalmopathy and Graves' hyperthyroidism. TCRdb re-called the multiplex PCR reads through MiXCR, storing one row per CDR3 protein. Of about 210,000 distinct CDR3 sequences listed, approximately 28% are singletons. The material sequenced was peripheral blood. Receptors were obtained from a man aged 50 or older with Graves' ophthalmopathy. Both conserved end residues are part of each CDR3. Each record gives: CDR3 protein, CDR3 DNA, D gene, J gene, clone size, V gene. D genes are given only for firm matches. Size is stated for part of the rows, as once, few or many counts, or as a class when the clone is expanded.

cdr3_aa: CASSQEASGRASGSQYF
cdr3_nt: TGCGCCAGCAGCCAAGAGGCAAGCGGGAGGGCATCAGGATCTCAGTACTTC
d_call: TRBD2
j_call: TRBJ2-4
clone_size: many
v_call: TRBV4-1

cdr3_aa: CASSYGQEGLGANVLTF
cdr3_nt: TGTGCCAGCAGTTACGGACAGGAGGGACTTGGGGCCAACGTCCTGACTTTC
d_call: -
j_call: TRBJ2-6
clone_size: -
v_call: TRBV6-2/TRBV6-3

cdr3_aa: CASSSPLDRSSYEQYF
cdr3_nt: TGTGCCAGCAGTTCGCCCCTCGACAGAAGCTCCTACGAGCAGTACTTC
d_call: -
j_call: TRBJ2-7
clone_size: -
v_call: TRBV28

cdr3_aa: CASSYLSYEQYF
cdr3_nt: TGTGCCAGCAGCTACCTCTCCTACGAGCAGTACTTC
d_call: -
j_call: TRBJ2-7
clone_size: many
v_call: TRBV7-8

cdr3_aa: CASREWQGDYNSPLHF
cdr3_nt: TGTGCCAGCAGGGAGTGGCAGGGGGACTATAATTCACCCCTCCACTTT
d_call: TRBD1
j_call: TRBJ1-6
clone_size: many
v_call: TRBV6-1

cdr3_aa: CASGLVPYLTEAFF
cdr3_nt: TGTGCTAGTGGTTTGGTACCCTACCTTACTGAAGCTTTCTTT
d_call: -
j_call: TRBJ1-1
clone_size: many
v_call: TRBV12-5

cdr3_aa: CASSEEAGTYEQYF
cdr3_nt: TGTGCCAGCAGTGAAGAGGCGGGCACCTACGAGCAGTACTTC
d_call: -
j_call: TRBJ2-7
clone_size: many
v_call: TRBV2

cdr3_aa: CASSSGTTSNGELFF
cdr3_nt: TGTGCCAGCAGCTCCGGGACTACGTCGAACGGGGAGCTGTTTTTT
d_call: TRBD2
j_call: TRBJ2-2
clone_size: -
v_call: TRBV7-3

cdr3_aa: CASSYRGFSSYEQYF
cdr3_nt: TGTGCCAGCTCATACAGGGGCTTTAGCTCCTACGAGCAGTACTTC
d_call: TRBD1
j_call: TRBJ2-7
clone_size: many
v_call: TRBV18

cdr3_aa: CASSDRGRSEAFF
cdr3_nt: TGTGCCAGCAGTGACAGGGGCCGCTCGGAAGCTTTCTTT
d_call: -
j_call: TRBJ1-1
clone_size: -
v_call: TRBV6-1

cdr3_aa: CSVEDSGDHIYGYTF
cdr3_nt: TGCAGCGTTGAAGATTCAGGGGACCACATCTATGGCTACACCTTC
d_call: -
j_call: TRBJ1-2
clone_size: many
v_call: TRBV29-1

cdr3_aa: CSASAGTSGEETQYF
cdr3_nt: TGCAGTGCTAGCGCTGGGACTAGCGGCGAAGAGACCCAGTACTTC
d_call: TRBD2
j_call: TRBJ2-5
clone_size: -
v_call: TRBV20-1

cdr3_aa: CASSQRTGEHF
cdr3_nt: TGTGCCAGCAGCCAACGGACAGGGGAGCATTTT
d_call: TRBD1
j_call: TRBJ1-5
clone_size: many
v_call: TRBV28

cdr3_aa: CATSRGYIGGWNTGELFF
cdr3_nt: TGTGCCACCAGCAGAGGGTACATAGGGGGCTGGAACACCGGGGAGCTGTTTTTT
d_call: TRBD1
j_call: TRBJ2-2
clone_size: many
v_call: TRBV15

cdr3_aa: CASSSLAGTYEQYF
cdr3_nt: TGTGCCAGCAGTTCACTAGCGGGAACCTACGAGCAGTACTTC
d_call: TRBD2
j_call: TRBJ2-7
clone_size: -
v_call: TRBV6-5

cdr3_aa: CSAVQGAYEQYF
cdr3_nt: TGCAGCGCCGTACAGGGGGCCTACGAGCAGTACTTC
d_call: TRBD1
j_call: TRBJ2-7
clone_size: many
v_call: TRBV29-1

cdr3_aa: CAWSAAYEQYF
cdr3_nt: TGTGCCTGGAGTGCAGCCTACGAGCAGTACTTC
d_call: -
j_call: TRBJ2-7
clone_size: many
v_call: TRBV30

cdr3_aa: CASNSRTGVPYEQYF
cdr3_nt: TGTGCCAGCAATTCTAGGACAGGGGTCCCCTACGAGCAGTACTTC
d_call: TRBD1
j_call: TRBJ2-7
clone_size: many
v_call: TRBV28

cdr3_aa: CASFRQGDYEQYF
cdr3_nt: TGTGCTAGCTTTAGACAGGGGGACTACGAGCAGTACTTC
d_call: TRBD1
j_call: TRBJ2-7
clone_size: many
v_call: TRBV12-5

cdr3_aa: CASSYGQGNLHF
cdr3_nt: TGTGCCAGCAGTTACGGACAGGGCAACCTCCACTTT
d_call: TRBD1
j_call: TRBJ1-6
clone_size: few
v_call: TRBV6-2/TRBV6-3

cdr3_aa: CSAKSATGRDEAFF
cdr3_nt: TGCAGTGCCAAGAGCGCGACAGGGAGGGATGAAGCTTTCTTT
d_call: TRBD1
j_call: TRBJ1-1
clone_size: -
v_call: TRBV20-1

cdr3_aa: CASRGRAGTGELFF
cdr3_nt: TGTGCCAGCAGGGGCCGGGCCGGGACCGGGGAGCTGTTTTTT
d_call: -
j_call: TRBJ2-2
clone_size: many
v_call: TRBV2

cdr3_aa: CASSLALGVETQYF
cdr3_nt: TGTGCCAGCAGCTTAGCGCTGGGGGTAGAGACCCAGTACTTC
d_call: -
j_call: TRBJ2-5
clone_size: -
v_call: TRBV7-9

cdr3_aa: CATRGGYPRASLREPPQETQYF
cdr3_nt: TGTGCCACCCGGGGAGGGTACCCTAGGGCATCCCTGCGGGAGCCCCCCCAAGAGACCCAGTACTTC
d_call: TRBD2
j_call: TRBJ2-5
clone_size: many
v_call: TRBV15

cdr3_aa: CASSIHREAYEQYF
cdr3_nt: TGTGCCAGCAGTATACACAGGGAAGCCTACGAGCAGTACTTC
d_call: -
j_call: TRBJ2-7
clone_size: many
v_call: TRBV28

cdr3_aa: CASSYLGMETQYF
cdr3_nt: TGTGCCAGCAGTTACCTCGGGATGGAGACCCAGTACTTC
d_call: -
j_call: TRBJ2-5
clone_size: many
v_call: TRBV6-5

cdr3_aa: CASSDAHPNQPQHF
cdr3_nt: TGTGCCAGCAGTGATGCGCACCCAAATCAGCCCCAGCATTTT
d_call: -
j_call: TRBJ1-5
clone_size: few
v_call: TRBV2

cdr3_aa: CATSRGLTSQETQYF
cdr3_nt: TGTGCCACCAGCAGAGGTCTGACTAGCCAAGAGACCCAGTACTTC
d_call: -
j_call: TRBJ2-5
clone_size: many
v_call: TRBV15

cdr3_aa: CASSSQVSSEAFF
cdr3_nt: TGTGCCAGCAGCTCCCAGGTGTCTTCTGAAGCTTTCTTT
d_call: -
j_call: TRBJ1-1
clone_size: -
v_call: TRBV7-2

cdr3_aa: CASRPDRAPNTEAFF
cdr3_nt: TGCGCCAGCAGACCCGACAGGGCCCCTAACACTGAAGCTTTCTTT
d_call: TRBD1
j_call: TRBJ1-1
clone_size: many
v_call: TRBV10-1

cdr3_aa: CSAPLEGRAEAFF
cdr3_nt: TGCAGTGCGCCCCTTGAGGGCCGGGCTGAAGCTTTCTTT
d_call: -
j_call: TRBJ1-1
clone_size: -
v_call: TRBV20-1

cdr3_aa: CASSYPQAGGIYEQYF
cdr3_nt: TGTGCCAGCAGTTACCCGCAAGCGGGAGGAATCTACGAGCAGTACTTC
d_call: TRBD2
j_call: TRBJ2-7
clone_size: -
v_call: TRBV12-3/TRBV12-4

cdr3_aa: CSAHADRAGQPQHF
cdr3_nt: TGCAGTGCCCACGCTGACAGGGCAGGACAGCCCCAGCATTTT
d_call: TRBD1
j_call: TRBJ1-5
clone_size: many
v_call: TRBV20-1

cdr3_aa: CASSDGTPKETQYF
cdr3_nt: TGCGCCAGCAGCGACGGGACACCAAAAGAGACCCAGTACTTC
d_call: -
j_call: TRBJ2-5
clone_size: many
v_call: TRBV5-1

cdr3_aa: CASTLTWRNSNQPQHF
cdr3_nt: TGTGCCAGTACCCTAACCTGGCGGAATAGCAATCAGCCCCAGCATTTT
d_call: -
j_call: TRBJ1-5
clone_size: -
v_call: TRBV6-1

cdr3_aa: CASRGFPIDEQYF
cdr3_nt: TGTGCCAGCAGGGGCTTCCCTATCGACGAGCAGTACTTC
d_call: -
j_call: TRBJ2-7
clone_size: -
v_call: TRBV14